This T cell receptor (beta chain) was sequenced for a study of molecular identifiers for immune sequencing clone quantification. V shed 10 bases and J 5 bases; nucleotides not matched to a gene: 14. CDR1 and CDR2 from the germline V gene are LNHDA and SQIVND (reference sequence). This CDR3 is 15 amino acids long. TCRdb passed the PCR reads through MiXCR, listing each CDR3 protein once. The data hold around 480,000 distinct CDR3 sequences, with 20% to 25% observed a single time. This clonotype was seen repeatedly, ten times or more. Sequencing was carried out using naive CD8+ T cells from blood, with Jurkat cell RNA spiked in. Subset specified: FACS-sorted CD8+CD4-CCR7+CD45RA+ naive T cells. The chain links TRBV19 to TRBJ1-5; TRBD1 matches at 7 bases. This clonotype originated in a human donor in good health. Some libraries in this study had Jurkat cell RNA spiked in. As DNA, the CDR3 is TGTGCCACCGGAGACAGGGAAGAGGGGGATCAGCCCCAGCATTTT. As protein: CATGDREEGDQPQHF.